The 7 T cell receptor beta chains below come from one sample, sequenced in a study of blood T cell repertoires in COVID-19. Produced via immunoSEQ multiplex PCR; TCRdb's table is partial and in-frame only. The sample consists of 95,000 to 110,000 clones, about 80% of them appearing once. Input material: peripheral blood. Receptors originate from a man in his 60s with acute or convalescent COVID-19.

The chain employs TRBV19 and TRBJ1-1, with 10 bases lining up with TRBD1. The CDR3 has 14 residues. Germline values: CDR1 LNHDA, CDR2 SQIVND (reference sequence). Germline trimming cut 10 bases from V and 6 bases from J; bases unmatched to any gene: 11. The CDR3 coding sequence is TGTGCCACCAAGGGGGGACAGGGGTTCCCTGAAGCTTTCTTT. Amino acids: CATKGGQGFPEAFF.

The J gene is TRBJ1-2, the V gene TRBV9, with TRBD1 matching 9 bases. There are 15 residues in the CDR3. The trim removed 3 bases at V and 2 bases at J, leaving 5 bases unmatched. CDR1 is SGDLS, CDR2 YYNGEE, per germline. CDR3: CASSDPGTGNYGYTF. CDR3 nucleotides: TGTGCCAGCAGCGATCCCGGGACAGGGAACTATGGCTACACCTTC. Combining the CDR3 with reference TRBV9 and TRBJ1-2 gives the whole variable domain DSGVTQTPKHLITATGQRVTLRCSPRSGDLSVYWYQQSLDQGLQFLIQYYNGEERAKGNILERFSAQQFPDLHSELNLSSLELGDSALYFCASSDPGTGNYGYTFGSGTRLTVV.

This clone has more than one count but fewer than ten. This chain connects TRBV10-3 to TRBJ2-7; D remains ambiguous. Trimming removed 6 bases at V and 7 bases at J, with 10 bases between. There are 11 residues in the CDR3. Germline V lookup: CDR1 ENHRY, CDR2 SYGVKD. The CDR3 sequence is CAISSGYEQYV. CDR3 sequence (DNA): TGTGCCATCAGCAGTGGTTATGAGCAGTACGTC.

The chain uses TRBV19 and TRBJ2-4; 9 bases are a match to TRBD2. The CDR3 spans 18 residues. The germline V gene has CDR1 LNHDA and CDR2 SQIVND (reference sequence). V lost 4 bases to trimming and J lost 0 bases; unmatched junction nucleotides: 10. CDR3 region: CASSTLSGGRLAKNIQYF. DNA of the CDR3: TGTGCCAGTAGTACTCTTAGCGGGGGACGTCTAGCCAAAAACATTCAGTACTTC. The entire variable domain, with the rest obtained from reference TRBV19 and TRBJ2-4, is as follows: DGGITQSPKYLFRKEGQNVTLSCEQNLNHDAMYWYRQDPGQGLRLIYYSQIVNDFQKGDIAEGYSVSREKKESFPLTVTSAQKNPTAFYLCASSTLSGGRLAKNIQYFGAGTRLSVL.

This chain links TRBV7-6 with TRBJ1-4, with 7 bases that match TRBD1. The CDR3 totals 14 residues. V was clipped by 4 bases and J by 7 bases; unmatched bases: 6. Germline lookup yields CDR1 SGHVS and CDR2 FNYEAQ. CDR3 sequence: CASSSGQQFEKLFF. The CDR3 coding sequence is TGTGCCAGCAGCTCGGGACAGCAATTTGAAAAACTGTTTTTT.

This clone was seen more than once but under ten times. The rearrangement joins TRBV3-1 (or the pseudogene TRBV3-2) to TRBJ1-4; weak D call: TRBD1 (5 bases). Germline assignment: CDR1 LGHDT and CDR2 YNNKEL (reference sequence). This CDR3 spans 15 amino acids. V lost 3 bases and J 0 bases, leaving 8 bases between the germline ends. The CDR3 bases are TGTGCCAGCAGCCATAGACAGACAACTAATGAAAAACTGTTTTTT. It translates to CASSHRQTTNEKLFF.

The chain joins TRBV11-2 to TRBJ2-2; 13 nucleotides agree with TRBD2. There are 18 residues in the CDR3. The J segment lost 6 bases and the V segment lost 3 bases, leaving 10 bases of the junction unmatched. Germline V gives CDR1 SGHAT, CDR2 FQNNGV. The CDR3 spells CASSLMPTSGRAPGELFF. For the CDR3, the DNA is TGTGCCAGCAGCTTGATGCCTACTAGCGGGAGGGCCCCCGGGGAGCTGTTTTTT. Supplemented by reference TRBV11-2 and TRBJ2-2, the full variable domain reads EAGVAQSPRYKIIEKRQSVAFWCNPISGHATLYWYQQILGQGPKLLIQFQNNGVVDDSQLPKDRFSAERLKGVDSTLKIQPAKLEDSAVYLCASSLMPTSGRAPGELFFGEGSRLTVL.